This TCR beta chain was sequenced in a study of T cells in tuberculosis (dated by TCRdb to 2017 to 2018). Turning to the overall study: To characterize T cells specific for the mycobacterial lipid antigen glucose monomycolate (GMM), the study used CD1B tetramers together with high-throughput TCR immunosequencing. A South African clinical cohort compared IGRA-negative adolescents, IGRA-positive adolescents with latent tuberculosis and adults with active tuberculosis, fewer than 12 per group.

Points the paper makes about the study in general: Compared with IGRA-negative controls, TCR-alpha repertoires from active tuberculosis had smaller mean NN-distances to GMM-specific TCRs, which suggests clonal expansion of these TCRs. An accuracy of 87% (AUROC more than 0.8) was reached by a classifier using the diverse GMM-specific repertoire, compared with about 70% accuracy when GEM motif frequencies were used. Clinical samples were selected based on the availability of cryopreserved specimens, with adults included as active tuberculosis cases and adolescents included as controls. The smaller NN-distances in active tuberculosis patients were driven in part by shorter CDR3-alpha lengths, while the difference seen for TCR-beta was not statistically significant.

The CDR3 has 15 amino acids, counting the end cysteine and phenylalanine. Solely the CDR3 DNA is kept, with 45 bases framed from the first base. According to the germline V gene, CDR1 reads SGHRS and CDR2 reads YFSETQ. V gives up 4 bases and J gives up 2 bases, and the segment between their germline ends measures 13 bases. TCR libraries were generated with the immunoSEQ multiplex PCR assay, using TCR-beta and/or TCR-alpha/delta assays for each sample. The Illumina high-throughput platform was used to sequence the amplified TCR libraries. In the source study's methods: Clustering and dimensionality reduction were performed using pairwise TCRdist distances among GMM-specific receptors from ex vivo sorted or in vitro expanded T cells. Each clinical repertoire received a mean NN-distance score, defined as the average TCRdist to the nearest 10% of tetramer-positive reference sequences. To compute GEM TCR motif frequency, the fraction of unique TCRs matching known GEM sequences by V/J usage and CDR3 length was calculated. Active tuberculosis was classified by linear discriminant analysis with leave-one-out cross-validation, implemented in scikit-learn. Drawn from immuneACCESS, this table holds only the in-frame rearrangements with V and J called that TCRdb kept. Clones are partly lost; checked studies trace under half to an unresolved V gene and leave the rest unexplained. The V and J calls and the clone size are those of that table, but D and trimming were determined from the DNA. For this sample there are roughly 45,000 clones; roughly 94% appear just once. The top ten constitute 1.9% of the sample.

A word on this clone: The specificity of this receptor is unknown. No base qualities exist here, and no much larger clone lies one base off it.

At study entry, adolescents were screened for latent tuberculosis infection using a tuberculin skin test and the QuantiFERON-TB GOLD In-Tube IGRA. Immunosequencing of unsorted cryopreserved PBMC covered, on average, around 100,000 T cells per clinical donor. Eleven high schools in the Worcester region of the Western Cape, South Africa, served as enrollment sites for adolescents aged 12 to 18 years. Around ten M. tuberculosis-infected adolescents and about 10 uninfected adolescents, matched for age and sex, were selected. For the adolescents, PBMC were isolated by density centrifugation from freshly drawn heparinized blood and then cryopreserved.

Sequencing input: PBMCs. Recombination joined TRBV5-1 with TRBJ2-4; there is no confident call for the D gene. The receptor's source is a donor aged 10-35 years with latent tuberculosis or without tuberculosis infection. Some clones in this sample may be carry-over from other donors' samples. The sequenced DNA: TGCGCCAGCAGCCCTCGCCCCGCTACCAAAAACATTCAGTACTTC. It codes for CASSPRPATKNIQYF.